The 16 T cell receptor beta chains in this list originate from one sample, sequenced in a study of T cell responses to AZD1222 COVID-19 vaccine. The assay was immunoSEQ multiplex PCR, and TCRdb's table has in-frame clones only and misses some. The sample consists of some 120,000 clones, approximately 87% of them appearing once. The specimen was peripheral blood, collected on day 0 of AZD1222 vaccination. These receptors were collected from an adult in good health.

The table lists this clone with a count of one. The chain recombines TRBV28 with TRBJ1-2; 7 bases match TRBD1. Per the germline V gene, CDR1 is MDHEN and CDR2 is SYDVKM. The CDR3 is made up of 16 amino acids. Trimming cost V 5 bases and J 6 bases; bases outside gene matches: 15. The CDR3 sequence is CASSPHSVRGLNGYTF. The CDR3 bases are TGTGCCAGCAGTCCTCATTCGGTGAGGGGGCTCAATGGCTACACCTTC.

This clone has more than one count but fewer than ten. The chain's CDR3 is CASSYRKTEAFF. The CDR3 region has the DNA TGTGCCAGCAGTTACAGGAAAACTGAAGCTTTCTTT. The chain has TRBV28 and TRBJ1-1, with D tentatively TRBD1 (5 bases). CDR3 length equals 12 residues. V was clipped by 4 bases and J by 5 bases, with 8 bases between them. The V gene's germline CDR1 is MDHEN and CDR2 SYDVKM.

The chain combines TRBV19 with TRBJ2-1; the match to TRBD2 covers 9 bases. Germline values: CDR1 LNHDA, CDR2 SQIVND (reference sequence). The CDR3 spans 15 residues. Trimming removed 3 bases from V and 8 bases from J; junction bases left unmatched: 8. The CDR3: CASSMDSGSIDEQFF. In nucleotides, the CDR3 is TGTGCCAGTAGTATGGATAGCGGGAGTATAGATGAGCAGTTCTTC.

This chain connects TRBV5-1 to TRBJ2-5; no reliable D call. The CDR3 is 13 amino acids. CDR1 SGHRS and CDR2 YFSETQ come from the germline V gene. Trimming took off 4 bases at V and 1 base at J, with 8 bases between the two ends. The CDR3 DNA sequence: TGCGCCAGCAGCGCTAAGGGCCAAGAGACCCAGTACTTC. This sequence encodes CASSAKGQETQYF. Supplemented by reference TRBV5-1 and TRBJ2-5, the full variable domain reads KAGVTQTPRYLIKTRGQQVTLSCSPISGHRSVSWYQQTPGQGLQFLFEYFSETQRNKGNFPGRFSGRQFSNSRSEMNVSTLELGDSALYLCASSAKGQETQYFGPGTRLLVL.

The rearrangement uses TRBV20-1 and TRBJ2-1; D not certain. This CDR3 comprises 10 residues. Germline-derived CDR1 and CDR2 are DFQATT and SNEGSKA (reference sequence). With 5 bases removed from V and 12 bases from J, the gap between germline ends came to 11 bases. The DNA for the CDR3 is TGCAGTGCTTACGCTCAGGCGCAGTTCTTC. It yields the protein CSAYAQAQFF.

The rearrangement uses TRBV7-9 and TRBJ2-5; no reliable D call. Germline V lookup: CDR1 SEHNR, CDR2 FQNEAQ (reference sequence). V gave up 3 bases and J gave up 0 bases, with 5 bases separating them. The CDR3 sequence is 13 residues long. The CDR3 DNA reads TGTGCCAGCAGCTTTGATAACCAAGAGACCCAGTACTTC. Its protein is CASSFDNQETQYF.

The chain is built from TRBV5-4 and TRBJ2-5, with TRBD1 identical over 8 bases. The CDR3 is 14 amino acids. Germline loops: CDR1 SGHNT, CDR2 YYREEE (reference sequence). With 3 bases clipped from V and 4 bases from J, the junction kept 5 bases outside the gene matches. CDR3 DNA sequence: TGTGCCAGCAGCTCCCAGGGGGCCGGAGAGACCCAGTACTTC. Residues: CASSSQGAGETQYF.

This clone was seen a handful of times. The V and J genes are TRBV19 and TRBJ1-2; TRBD1 matches 11 bases. Trimming took 2 bases from V and 6 from J; bases not matched to a gene: 5. The germline V gene encodes CDR1 LNHDA and CDR2 SQIVND (reference sequence). The CDR3 has 15 residues. The CDR3 protein is CASSILGQGGHGYTF. CDR3 nucleotides: TGTGCCAGTAGTATACTGGGACAGGGGGGGCATGGCTACACCTTC.

The rearrangement joins TRBV27 to TRBJ2-1, with 14 bases lining up with TRBD2. There are 14 residues in the CDR3. J was trimmed by 5 bases and V by 9 bases; bases with no gene match: 3. The germline gives CDR1 MNHEY, CDR2 SMNVEV (reference sequence). The chain's CDR3 is CASSTSGRDNEQFF. The DNA for the CDR3 is TGTGCCAGTTCGACTAGCGGGAGGGACAATGAGCAGTTCTTC.

This chain links TRBV2 with TRBJ2-7, with 7 bases fitting TRBD2. This CDR3 is 15 amino acids long. Unmatched junction bases numbered 8, after V lost 3 bases and J lost 3 bases. The germline gives CDR1 SNHLY, CDR2 FYNNEI. The CDR3 DNA reads TGTGCCAGCAGTGATGGGGAGGGCCATAACTACGAGCAGTACTTC. The encoded protein is CASSDGEGHNYEQYF.

The V gene is TRBV19, the J gene TRBJ2-2; 10 nucleotides match TRBD2. The CDR3 contains 17 residues. V lost 5 bases and J lost 3; bases outside the gene matches: 9. Germline CDR1 LNHDA, CDR2 SQIVND (reference sequence). This CDR3 reads CASSLRHLAGDTGELFF. CDR3 in DNA: TGTGCCAGTAGTCTTCGCCATCTAGCGGGAGACACCGGGGAGCTGTTTTTT.

This clone showed up just once. The chain recombines TRBV27 with TRBJ2-1, with 8 nucleotides matching TRBD2. The ends lost 5 bases at V and 4 bases at J; junction bases unmatched: 4. The CDR3 contains 14 residues. Germline V lookup: CDR1 MNHEY, CDR2 SMNVEV (reference sequence). The CDR3 here is CASSLLAAYNEQFF. The CDR3 DNA is TGTGCCAGCAGTCTACTAGCGGCTTACAATGAGCAGTTCTTC.

The V and J genes are TRBV15 and TRBJ2-1; D ambiguous. V was clipped by 0 bases and J by 15 bases, with 12 bases between them. Germline V CDR1 and CDR2: LNHNV, YYDKDF (reference sequence). The CDR3 is 12 residues long. The CDR3 loop reads CATSRDAQTAFF. DNA of the CDR3: TGTGCCACCAGCAGAGATGCCCAGACGGCGTTCTTC. The full variable domain, in which reference TRBV15 and TRBJ2-1 provide the parts outside the CDR3, is DAMVIQNPRYQVTQFGKPVTLSCSQTLNHNVMYWYQQKSSQAPKLLFHYYDKDFNNEADTPDNFQSRRPNTSFCFLDIRSPGLGDTAMYLCATSRDAQTAFFGPGTRLTVL.

The chain uses TRBV2 and TRBJ1-5; unclear D gene. Trimming pared 2 bases from V and 6 bases from J, leaving 5 bases between. Germline-derived CDR1 and CDR2 are SNHLY and FYNNEI. This CDR3 contains 12 residues. The CDR3 sequence: CASSEYGQPQHF. CDR3 in DNA: TGTGCCAGCAGTGAATACGGTCAGCCCCAGCATTTT.

The chain employs TRBV6-2 or TRBV6-3 and TRBJ2-7; 11 bases fit TRBD1. CDR1 is MNHEY, CDR2 SVGEGT, per germline. The trim removed 6 bases at V and 5 bases at J, leaving 9 bases unmatched. This CDR3 contains 15 residues. CDR3 sequence reads: CASSPGQGALNEQYF. The CDR3 DNA sequence: TGTGCCAGCAGCCCCGGACAGGGGGCGCTGAACGAGCAGTACTTC.

The rearrangement links TRBV6-2 or TRBV6-3 to TRBJ1-5; D not certain. Trimming cost V 4 bases and J 6 bases, with 10 bases left between them. The CDR3 loop spans 13 amino acids. Germline CDR1 MNHEY, CDR2 SVGEGT. CDR3 sequence (DNA): TGTGCCAGCAGTTCGGGAGACCTTCAGCCCCAGCATTTT. This gives the protein CASSSGDLQPQHF.